These 11 T cell receptor beta chains share one sample of origin, sequenced in a study of shared clonotypes between healthy human individuals. As defined, naive CD8 cells were CD45RO-negative and positively selected for CCR7, with terminally differentiated effector memory CD45RA+ cells excluded. The table came from immunoSEQ multiplex PCR; TCRdb's copy has only in-frame clones and leaves some out. Among more than 2 million clones listed, over 85% were seen once. Sequences were obtained from naive CD8+ T cells from PBMCs. These receptors were obtained from a man aged 18-30 years in good health. Some clones in this sample may be carry-over from other donors' samples.

A single count supports this clone. The V call is TRBV29-1, the J call TRBJ2-1; 10 positions agree with TRBD2. Trimming took 6 bases from V and 5 from J; bases not matched to a gene: 4. Germline lookup yields CDR1 SQVTM and CDR2 ANQGSEA. The CDR3 loop spans 13 amino acids. The DNA of the CDR3 is TGCAGCGTCTGGACTAGCGGCCACAATGAGCAGTTCTTC. Encoded protein: CSVWTSGHNEQFF.

V and J are TRBV27 and TRBJ1-2; weak D call: TRBD1 (5 bases). CDR3 size: 14 residues. V gave up 7 bases and J gave up 4 bases, with 16 bases separating them. The V gene's germline CDR1 is MNHEY and CDR2 SMNVEV (reference sequence). CDR3 DNA: TGTGCCAGCACCCAACCCGGGACCGGCTATGGCTACACCTTC. It translates to CASTQPGTGYGYTF.

This rearrangement joins TRBV5-6 to TRBJ2-3; 7 nucleotides agree with TRBD1. This CDR3 is built from 14 residues. Germline V gene data show CDR1 as SGHDT and CDR2 as YYEEEE. V was clipped by 2 bases and J by 2 bases; unmatched bases: 2. CDR3 amino acids: CASSLGTVTDTQYF. The CDR3 coding sequence is TGTGCCAGCAGCTTAGGGACAGTCACAGATACGCAGTATTTT.

Note on this clone: This CDR3 is also generated by other DNA sequences in the sample. The V gene is TRBV19, the J gene TRBJ2-7, with D hard to call. The CDR3 consists of 13 residues. Germline V gives CDR1 LNHDA, CDR2 SQIVND (reference sequence). Trimming removed 5 bases at V and 2 bases at J, with 10 bases between. The CDR3 DNA reads TGTGCCAGTAGTCCAATGGGGACCTACGAGCAGTACTTC. Protein: CASSPMGTYEQYF.

The chain is built from TRBV29-1 and TRBJ2-7; 8 bases match TRBD1. The J segment lost 0 bases and the V segment lost 8 bases, leaving 6 bases of the junction unmatched. Germline V gene data show CDR1 as SQVTM and CDR2 as ANQGSEA. This CDR3 spans 13 amino acids. DNA of the CDR3: TGCAGCTGTCGGGACAGGAGCTCCTACGAGCAGTACTTC. Translated, it gives CSCRDRSSYEQYF.

The chain couples TRBV5-1 to TRBJ2-5, with D tentatively TRBD1 or TRBD2 (5 bases each). Germline lookup yields CDR1 SGHRS and CDR2 YFSETQ. The CDR3 consists of 14 residues. The V end lost 4 bases, the J end lost 2 bases, and 12 bases lay between the germline ends. CDR3 loop: CASSVWDGQETQYF. The CDR3 DNA reads as TGCGCCAGCAGCGTCTGGGACGGACAAGAGACCCAGTACTTC.

The chain links TRBV27 to TRBJ2-3; 7 bases line up with TRBD2. Trimming at V came to 1 base and at J to 2 bases, leaving 6 bases not matched to a gene. The germline gives CDR1 MNHEY, CDR2 SMNVEV (reference sequence). The CDR3 has 16 amino acids. CDR3 in amino acids: CASSLWGGTITDTQYF. As DNA, the CDR3 is TGTGCCAGCAGTTTATGGGGGGGAACTATCACAGATACGCAGTATTTT.

This chain joins TRBV27 and TRBJ2-2; TRBD1 might be the D (5 bases). Trimming took 5 bases from V and 8 from J, leaving 15 bases between them. From germline, CDR1 is MNHEY and CDR2 SMNVEV (reference sequence). The CDR3 spans 14 residues. The CDR3 reads CASSPRGLRGELFF. The CDR3 DNA reads as TGTGCCAGCAGTCCAAGGGGATTAAGGGGGGAGCTGTTTTTT.

Remarks on this clone: This sample also contains other DNA sequences that code for the same CDR3. The chain uses TRBV7-3 and TRBJ2-1; D gene ambiguous. V was trimmed by 3 bases and J by 3 bases, leaving 9 bases between them. The CDR3 sequence is 14 residues long. From germline, CDR1 is SGHTA and CDR2 FQGTGA. The CDR3 DNA follows: TGTGCCAGCAGCTTGGGCGGCAGCTACAATGAGCAGTTCTTC. It translates to CASSLGGSYNEQFF. Based on the CDR3 plus reference TRBV7-3 and TRBJ2-1, the full variable domain is GAGVSQTPSNKVTEKGKYVELRCDPISGHTALYWYRQSLGQGPEFLIYFQGTGAADDSGLPNDRFFAVRPEGSVSTLKIQRTERGDSAVYLCASSLGGSYNEQFFGPGTRLTVL.

The gene calls are TRBV9 and TRBJ1-5; D is undetermined. This CDR3 comprises 15 residues. CDR1 is SGDLS, CDR2 YYNGEE, per germline. Trimming cost V 0 bases and J 1 base, with 8 bases left between them. The CDR3 nucleotides are TGTGCCAGCAGCGTAGATGGTGAGAGCAATCAGCCCCAGCATTTT. Amino acids: CASSVDGESNQPQHF.

V gene TRBV5-6 combines with J gene TRBJ2-7, with a possible D match to TRBD1 (5 bases). The V gene lost 0 bases and the J gene lost 3 bases, with 10 bases spanning the gap. Germline V gives CDR1 SGHDT, CDR2 YYEEEE. CDR3 length: 14 residues. The CDR3, as DNA: TGTGCCAGCAGCTTGGTCGCAGGGTACTACGAGCAGTACTTC. Residues: CASSLVAGYYEQYF.